This entry concerns a single T cell receptor beta chain. This record belongs to a study of blood T cell repertoires in COVID-19. Turning to the study itself: Acute-phase and convalescent COVID-19 samples originated in the United States, Italy and Spain. T cells, B-cell-depleted T cells, or PBMCs supplied cDNA or gDNA.

The V gene's germline CDR1 is SEHNR and CDR2 FQNEAQ (reference sequence). There are 14 residues in the CDR3. Unmatched junction bases numbered 8, after V lost 5 bases and J lost 7 bases. As handled by the study authors: From reference gene primer amplification, estimates of nucleated cell counts were derived. Clones were read by immunoSEQ multiplex PCR, and TCRdb kept only the in-frame ones, dropping some. The DNA gave D and trimming, while V, J and clone size come from that table. The sample gives about 370,000 clones, around 87% of which show up once; over 9.5% is in the top ten. Input material: peripheral blood. The TCR was taken from a woman aged 30 to 39 with COVID-19, enrolled during active disease. The chain carries TRBV7-9 and TRBJ2-7; 10 nucleotides agree with TRBD2. The CDR3 region has the DNA TGTGCCAGCAGCCAACCGGGACTAGCGAGGGAGCAGTACTTC. This translates into CASSQPGLAREQYF.